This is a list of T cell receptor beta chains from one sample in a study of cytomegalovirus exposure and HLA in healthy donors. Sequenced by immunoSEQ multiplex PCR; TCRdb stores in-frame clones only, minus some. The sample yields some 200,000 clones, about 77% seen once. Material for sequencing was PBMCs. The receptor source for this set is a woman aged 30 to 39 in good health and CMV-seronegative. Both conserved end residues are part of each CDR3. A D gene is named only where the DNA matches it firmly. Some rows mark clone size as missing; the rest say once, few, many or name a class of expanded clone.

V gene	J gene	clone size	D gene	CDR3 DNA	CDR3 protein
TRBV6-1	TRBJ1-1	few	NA	TGTGCCAGCAGTGAAGCAAGCCTTCAGGGGGCTTTCTTT	CASSEASLQGAFF
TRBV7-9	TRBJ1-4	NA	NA	TGTGCCAGCAGCTTAGGGGGGCTTAATGAAAAACTGTTTTTT	CASSLGGLNEKLFF
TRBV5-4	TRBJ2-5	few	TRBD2	TGTGCCAGCAAACAGCGGGAGGGGGGAGAGACCCAGTACTTC	CASKQREGGETQYF
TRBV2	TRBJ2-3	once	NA	TGTGCCAGCAAGTTGCGGGGCGGCACAGATACGCAGTATTTT	CASKLRGGTDTQYF
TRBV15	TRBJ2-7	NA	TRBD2	TGTGCCACCAGCAGATTTAGCGGGAACGGGTCCTACGAGCAGTACTTC	CATSRFSGNGSYEQYF
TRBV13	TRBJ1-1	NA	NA	TGTGCCAGCAGCTCCTTCCCTAGGGGGTCCACTGAAGCTTTCTTT	CASSSFPRGSTEAFF
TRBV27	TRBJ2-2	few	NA	TGTGCCAGCAGTTTACTATCCCCGAACACCGGGGAGCTGTTTTTT	CASSLLSPNTGELFF
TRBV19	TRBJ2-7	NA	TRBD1	TGTGCCAGTAGTATAGGCGGGACAGGACTCTACGAGCAGTACTTC	CASSIGGTGLYEQYF
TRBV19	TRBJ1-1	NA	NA	TGTGCCAGTAGTATGCGACAGTACACTGAAGCTTTCTTT	CASSMRQYTEAFF
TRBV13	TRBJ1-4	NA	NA	TGTGCCAGCAGCTTAAGGGGTTCGGATGAAAAACTGTTTTTT	CASSLRGSDEKLFF
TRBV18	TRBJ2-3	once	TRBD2	TGTGCCAGCTCACCACCGGAGGGTTCTAGCGGGGGTCCTAGCACAGATACGCAGTATTTT	CASSPPEGSSGGPSTDTQYF
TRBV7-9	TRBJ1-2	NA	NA	TGTGCCAGCAGCCAGGGGAACTATGGCTACACCTTC	CASSQGNYGYTF
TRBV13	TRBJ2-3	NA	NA	TGTGCCAGCAGCTCCGAGGGTATAGATACGCAGTATTTT	CASSSEGIDTQYF
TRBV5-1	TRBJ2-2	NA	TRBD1	TGCGCCAGCAGCTTTAACAGGGGGCTCACCGGGGAGCTGTTTTTT	CASSFNRGLTGELFF
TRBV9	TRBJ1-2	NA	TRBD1	TGTGCCAGCAGCGTAGGTGGTCCAGGGGGGATCTATGGCTACACCTTC	CASSVGGPGGIYGYTF
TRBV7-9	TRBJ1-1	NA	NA	NA	CASSSEGQFFGEAFF
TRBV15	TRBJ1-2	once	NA	TGTGCCACCAGCAGCTCCCATAGCGGCTATGGCTACACCTTC	CATSSSHSGYGYTF
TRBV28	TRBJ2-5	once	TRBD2	TGTGCCAGCAGTTTAGAAGTAGCGGGAGTATATGGGGAGACCCAGTACTTC	CASSLEVAGVYGETQYF
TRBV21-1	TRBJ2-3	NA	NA	TGTGCCAGCAGCAAAGGGGCCGAACCTGAATCGGATACGCAGTATTTT	CASSKGAEPESDTQYF
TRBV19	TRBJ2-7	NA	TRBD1	TGTGCCAGTAGTGTTTACGGGACAGCGATAACCTACGAGCAGTACTTC	CASSVYGTAITYEQYF
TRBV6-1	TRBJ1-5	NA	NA	TGTGCCAGCAGTTCCGGGGGGGGTCAGCCCCAGCATTTT	CASSSGGGQPQHF
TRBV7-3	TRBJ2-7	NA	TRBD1	TGTGCCAGCAGCTTAACCCCGGACAGGGTAGACGAGCAGTACTTC	CASSLTPDRVDEQYF
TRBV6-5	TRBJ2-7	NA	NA	TGTGCCAGCAGTTACACAGGGAGACCCTACGAGCAGTACTTC	CASSYTGRPYEQYF
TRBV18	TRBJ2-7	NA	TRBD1	TGTGCCAGCTCACCGACCGGGACAGGGTCCGAGCAGTACTTC	CASSPTGTGSEQYF
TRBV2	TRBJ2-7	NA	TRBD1	TGTGCCAGCAGTGACAGGGGGTCCTACGAGCAGTACTTC	CASSDRGSYEQYF
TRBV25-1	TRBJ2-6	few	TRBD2	TGTGCCAGCAAACGGGGGGGCACGACCGGGGCCAACGTCCTGACTTTC	CASKRGGTTGANVLTF
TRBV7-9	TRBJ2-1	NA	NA	TGTGCCAGCAGCCCTCGTTACAATGAGCAGTTCTTC	CASSPRYNEQFF